Following are 4 T cell receptor beta chains from one sample sequenced in a study of blood T cell repertoires in COVID-19. The repertoire was sequenced with immunoSEQ multiplex PCR; TCRdb's copy has only in-frame clones and lacks some. Here the sample spans around 97,000 clones, roughly 90% being singletons. The sample consisted of peripheral blood. The receptors here all came from a woman aged 55-75 years with acute or convalescent COVID-19.

V gene TRBV5-1 combines with J gene TRBJ2-3, with 9 bases lining up with TRBD1. CDR3 length equals 16 residues. Germline loops: CDR1 SGHRS, CDR2 YFSETQ. V lost 1 base, J lost 1 base, and 4 bases stayed unmatched. The CDR3 spells CASSLPDRGGTDTQYF. The CDR3 coding sequence is TGCGCCAGCAGCTTGCCGGACAGGGGTGGCACAGATACGCAGTATTTT.

This chain connects TRBV7-9 to TRBJ2-5, with TRBD2 matching over 9 bases. Germline values: CDR1 SEHNR, CDR2 FQNEAQ (reference sequence). This CDR3 is 15 amino acids long. V trimming: 3 bases; J trimming: 2 bases; junction bases outside the gene matches: 4. CDR3 loop: CASSFLAGVQETQYF. The CDR3 nucleotides are TGTGCCAGCAGCTTTTTAGCGGGAGTTCAAGAGACCCAGTACTTC.

This chain uses TRBV3-1 (or the pseudogene TRBV3-2) with TRBJ2-1, with D unresolved. V was cut by 3 bases and J by 7 bases, with 13 bases left in between. The CDR3 is 14 residues long. Germline V gene sequence: CDR1 LGHDT, CDR2 YNNKEL (reference sequence). In nucleotides, the CDR3 is TGTGCCAGCAGCCAGACCCCGGGTGGGAATGAGCAGTTCTTC. Residues: CASSQTPGGNEQFF.

The chain is built from TRBV28 and TRBJ1-2; D is undetermined. The V gene's germline CDR1 is MDHEN and CDR2 SYDVKM. The CDR3 length is 12 residues. V dropped 4 bases and J dropped 1 base, with 4 bases sitting between them. The chain's CDR3 is CASSYSNYGYTF. CDR3 nucleotides: TGTGCCAGCAGTTACAGTAACTATGGCTACACCTTC.